The 30 T cell receptor beta chains listed next were all sequenced from one sample in a study of blood T cell repertoires in COVID-19. Assay: immunoSEQ multiplex PCR; the TCRdb copy retains only in-frame clones and omits some. Seen here are under 250,000 clones, 75% to 85% observed once, and the top ten hold more than 5.5%. Specimen: peripheral blood. These receptor sequences come from a human donor in a cohort sampled during active COVID-19.

This rearrangement joins TRBV6-6 to TRBJ1-2, with 8 bases lining up with TRBD1. This CDR3 region has 13 residues. The V segment lost 6 bases and the J segment 6 bases; nucleotides outside the gene matches: 6. The germline V gene has CDR1 MNHNY and CDR2 SVGAGI (reference sequence). The CDR3 loop is CASRPDRGNGYTF. CDR3 coding DNA: TGTGCCAGCAGGCCCGACAGGGGAAATGGCTACACCTTC.

This clone has a handful of counts. The V gene is TRBV5-1, the J gene TRBJ2-2; TRBD2 might be the D (6 bases). Germline values: CDR1 SGHRS, CDR2 YFSETQ. The CDR3 consists of 16 residues. With 0 bases removed from V and 0 bases from J, the gap between germline ends came to 9 bases. CDR3 coding DNA: TGCGCCAGCAGCTTGGTTAGCGGACCGAACACCGGGGAGCTGTTTTTT. Amino acids: CASSLVSGPNTGELFF.

The chain recombines TRBV27 with TRBJ2-7; 7 bases align to TRBD1. The CDR3 is made up of 15 amino acids. The V gene end was trimmed by 5 bases and the J gene end by 2 bases; junction bases not matched to a gene: 9. From germline, CDR1 is MNHEY and CDR2 SMNVEV (reference sequence). The CDR3 loop reads CASSPRNRGTYEQYF. The CDR3 nucleotides are TGTGCCAGCAGTCCCCGCAACAGGGGAACCTACGAGCAGTACTTC.

The J gene is TRBJ2-7, the V gene TRBV7-6, with 9 nucleotides matching TRBD1. This CDR3 spans 17 amino acids. Germline loops: CDR1 SGHVS, CDR2 FNYEAQ. V shed 4 bases and J 0 bases; nucleotides not matched to a gene: 10. For the CDR3, the DNA is TGTGCCAGCAGCTCCCCCTGGGACAGGGCCAGCTCCTACGAGCAGTACTTC. It is translated as CASSSPWDRASSYEQYF.

This rearrangement joins TRBV7-3 to TRBJ2-3; 8 nucleotides align to TRBD2. J lost 2 bases, V lost 1 base, and 8 bases had no gene match. Germline V gene data show CDR1 as SGHTA and CDR2 as FQGTGA. This CDR3 spans 17 amino acids. CDR3 in DNA: TGTGCCAGCAGCTTAAGGTCAATAGCGGGGATCACAGATACGCAGTATTTT. Translating it yields CASSLRSIAGITDTQYF.

This chain links TRBV15 with TRBJ2-7; 7 bases agree with TRBD2. Germline values: CDR1 LNHNV, CDR2 YYDKDF (reference sequence). The junction had 9 bases not matched to a gene; V was cut back by 5 bases and J by 2 bases. The CDR3 is 15 residues long. The CDR3 bases are TGTGCCACCAGCTCAGTGGGCGGGGGACCCTACGAGCAGTACTTC. Protein: CATSSVGGGPYEQYF.

This chain uses TRBV24-1 with TRBJ2-3, with 8 bases aligning to TRBD1. The germline V gene has CDR1 KGHDR and CDR2 SFDVKD. This CDR3 spans 16 amino acids. V dropped 7 bases and J dropped 1; count of bases not matched to a gene: 9. The CDR3 loop is CATSDPGTGRTDTQYF. CDR3 DNA: TGTGCCACCAGCGACCCCGGGACAGGCCGCACAGATACGCAGTATTTT.

This clone has just a few counts. V is TRBV18 and J is TRBJ1-2; 7 bases are a match to TRBD1. V was clipped by 0 bases and J by 6 bases; unmatched bases: 1. The CDR3 loop spans 13 amino acids. Germline loops: CDR1 KGHSH, CDR2 LQKENI. CDR3 nucleotide sequence: TGTGCCAGCTCACCACCAGGACAGGATGGCTACACCTTC. It specifies CASSPPGQDGYTF.

The chain recombines TRBV29-1 with TRBJ2-7, with 11 bases identical to TRBD1. V was pared by 7 bases and J by 3 bases, with 8 bases of the junction left unmatched. The germline V gene has CDR1 SQVTM and CDR2 ANQGSEA. CDR3 length equals 14 residues. CDR3 nucleotide sequence: TGCAGCGCCACGGGACAGGGGGAGATCTACGAGCAGTACTTC. Translation gives CSATGQGEIYEQYF.

The sample holds one count of this clone. This chain connects TRBV27 to TRBJ2-1; no clear D. V dropped 2 bases and J dropped 4 bases, with 6 bases sitting between them. This CDR3 has 13 amino acids. From germline, CDR1 is MNHEY and CDR2 SMNVEV (reference sequence). The CDR3 DNA reads as TGTGCCAGCAGTTTAGGTAGATACAATGAGCAGTTCTTC. This translates into CASSLGRYNEQFF.

The V call is TRBV10-1, the J call TRBJ2-1; D remains ambiguous. Looked up from germline, CDR1 is WNHNN and CDR2 is SYGVQD (reference sequence). Trimming removed 5 bases from V and 3 bases from J, with 8 bases in between. The CDR3 covers 13 residues. The CDR3 bases are TGCGCCAGCAGTCCCAGTTTCTACAATGAGCAGTTCTTC. Its protein is CASSPSFYNEQFF.

Here the CDR3 reads CATTSGGGGTGELFF. The CDR3 DNA reads as TGTGCCACCACCTCCGGGGGCGGGGGCACCGGGGAGCTGTTTTTT. The J gene is TRBJ2-2, the V gene TRBV15, with D perhaps matching TRBD2 (7 bases). V gave up 7 bases and J gave up 4 bases, with 16 bases separating them. The length of the CDR3 is 15 residues. Germline V lookup: CDR1 LNHNV, CDR2 YYDKDF (reference sequence).

This chain joins TRBV5-8 and TRBJ1-2, with D hard to call. The ends were cut back, 1 base at V and 8 bases at J, with 9 bases in the middle. CDR1 SGHTS and CDR2 YDEGEE come from the germline V gene. The CDR3 is 12 amino acids. Written as DNA, the CDR3 is TGTGCCAGCAGCTTGTTCCGCGCAGGCTACACCTTC. This translates into CASSLFRAGYTF.

This sequence joins TRBV6-5 and TRBJ2-7; TRBD1 might be the D (5 bases). Germline CDR1 and CDR2: MNHEY and SVGAGI. This CDR3 has 16 residues. V was pared by 2 bases and J by 3 bases, with 17 bases between. CDR3: CASSYPRAGISYEQYF. The CDR3 nucleotides read TGTGCCAGCAGTTACCCCAGGGCTGGGATAAGCTACGAGCAGTACTTC.

This clone was observed once. This chain connects TRBV2 to TRBJ2-2; 16 nucleotides agree with TRBD2. CDR3 length: 17 residues. V was clipped by 6 bases and J by 0 bases; unmatched bases: 1. Germline-derived CDR1 and CDR2 are SNHLY and FYNNEI. Here the CDR3 DNA reads TGTGCCAGCAGGGGACTAGCGGGAGGGCCGAACACCGGGGAGCTGTTTTTT. Residues: CASRGLAGGPNTGELFF.

This clone occurred once. The chain has TRBV19 and TRBJ1-3, with D perhaps matching TRBD1 (5 bases). From germline, CDR1 is LNHDA and CDR2 SQIVND (reference sequence). The germline V and J ends were trimmed by 1 base and 2 bases, with 9 bases remaining between them. This CDR3 region has 15 residues. The CDR3 loop is CASSIGRGTGNTIYF. The DNA of the CDR3 is TGTGCCAGTAGTATAGGTAGGGGCACTGGAAACACCATATATTTT.

Only a few counts were recorded for this clone. The chain is built from TRBV2 and TRBJ2-7; TRBD1 matches 11 bases. Trimming cost V 6 bases and J 3 bases; bases outside gene matches: 7. Germline V gives CDR1 SNHLY, CDR2 FYNNEI. This CDR3 comprises 15 residues. DNA of the CDR3: TGTGCCAGCAGGGAGGGGACAGGGGGATACTACGAGCAGTACTTC. This encodes CASREGTGGYYEQYF. Based on the CDR3 plus reference TRBV2 and TRBJ2-7, the full variable domain is EPEVTQTPSHQVTQMGQEVILRCVPISNHLYFYWYRQILGQKVEFLVSFYNNEISEKSEIFDDQFSVERPDGSNFTLKIRSTKLEDSAMYFCASREGTGGYYEQYFGPGTRLTVT.

This clone showed up just a few times. V and J are TRBV11-2 and TRBJ2-2; no firm D call. In germline, CDR1 is SGHAT, CDR2 FQNNGV. This CDR3 is 15 amino acids long. The V and J ends lost 1 base and 1 base respectively, with 7 bases between them. The CDR3 loop reads CASSLARLNTGELFF. The CDR3, as DNA: TGTGCCAGCAGCTTAGCCAGGTTGAACACCGGGGAGCTGTTTTTT.

This sequence joins TRBV7-2 and TRBJ2-1; 7 bases map to TRBD2. The trim removed 7 bases at V and 10 bases at J, leaving 13 bases unmatched. Germline loops: CDR1 SGHTA, CDR2 FQGNSA. The CDR3 is 14 residues long. In DNA, the CDR3 is TGTGCCAGCACCCTCATAGGACTAGTAAAGGAGCAGTTCTTC. Translating gives CASTLIGLVKEQFF.

This chain joins TRBV19 and TRBJ2-2; 7 nucleotides line up with TRBD1. The CDR3 contains 14 residues. J lost 1 base, V lost 5 bases, and 1 base had no gene match. Germline V gene sequence: CDR1 LNHDA, CDR2 SQIVND (reference sequence). CDR3 protein: CASSRTGNTGELFF. CDR3 DNA sequence: TGTGCCAGTAGTCGGACAGGGAACACCGGGGAGCTGTTTTTT.

This rearrangement joins TRBV5-1 to TRBJ2-3; 10 nucleotides line up with TRBD1. After removal of 5 bases from V and 6 bases from J, the junction contained 6 bases not matched to a gene. Germline values: CDR1 SGHRS, CDR2 YFSETQ. The CDR3 extends over 14 amino acids. This chain's CDR3 is CASRGGTGVDTQYF. The CDR3 coding sequence is TGCGCCAGCAGGGGCGGGACAGGGGTGGATACGCAGTATTTT.

J is TRBJ2-1 and V is TRBV5-4, with 9 bases identical to TRBD1. J was trimmed by 10 bases and V by 4 bases; bases with no gene match: 18. The CDR3 runs 17 residues. Germline-derived CDR1 and CDR2 are SGHNT and YYREEE (reference sequence). CDR3 sequence reads: CASSPTPRTGERDEQFF. CDR3 nucleotide sequence: TGTGCCAGCAGCCCGACACCTAGGACAGGGGAGAGAGACGAGCAGTTCTTC.

CDR3 sequence reads: CASSDRGLGEKLFF. The CDR3 DNA reads TGTGCCAGCAGTGACAGGGGGCTTGGTGAAAAACTGTTTTTT. The rearrangement uses TRBV6-1 and TRBJ1-4; 8 bases are shared with TRBD1. The CDR3 consists of 14 residues. Per germline, CDR1 MNHNS and CDR2 SASEGT. Trimming cost V 3 bases and J 7 bases; bases outside gene matches: 4.

CDR3 in amino acids: CASSRTSGGAGGDTQYF. CDR3 nucleotides: TGTGCCAGCAGTCGGACTAGCGGGGGGGCCGGTGGAGATACGCAGTATTTT. The rearrangement uses TRBV3-1 (or the pseudogene TRBV3-2) and TRBJ2-3, with 15 nucleotides matching TRBD2. Germline V gene lookup returns CDR1 LGHDT and CDR2 YNNKEL (reference sequence). The junction had 9 bases not matched to a gene; V was cut back by 6 bases and J by 5 bases. This CDR3 contains 17 residues.

The chain links TRBV3-1 (or the pseudogene TRBV3-2) to TRBJ2-3, with a weak D call TRBD1 (6 bases). Germline V CDR1 and CDR2: LGHDT, YNNKEL (reference sequence). This CDR3 spans 14 amino acids. V was pared by 4 bases and J by 5 bases, with 13 bases between. CDR3 in amino acids: CASSPIIQGDTQYF. In nucleotides, the CDR3 is TGTGCCAGCAGCCCCATTATACAGGGAGATACGCAGTATTTT.

The rearrangement joins TRBV28 to TRBJ2-7, with D possibly TRBD2 on 6 matching bases. Germline-derived CDR1 and CDR2 are MDHEN and SYDVKM. The CDR3 spans 16 residues. The V end lost 6 bases, the J end lost 4 bases, and 22 bases lay between the germline ends. In DNA, the CDR3 is TGTGCCAGCAGACCAAAACCCCGTTGGGGGGTTTACGAGCAGTACTTC. This gives the protein CASRPKPRWGVYEQYF.

V is TRBV18 and J is TRBJ2-7; perhaps TRBD1 as D (6 bases). V was pared by 2 bases and J by 0 bases, with 8 bases between. Per the germline V gene, CDR1 is KGHSH and CDR2 is LQKENI. This CDR3 contains 14 residues. The CDR3 reads CASSPKGGSYEQYF. The DNA for the CDR3 is TGTGCCAGCTCACCAAAAGGGGGCTCCTACGAGCAGTACTTC.

The chain combines TRBV4-1 with TRBJ1-1, with a possible D match to TRBD1 (5 bases). The CDR3 sequence is 16 residues long. Germline CDR1 is MGHRA and CDR2 is YSYEKL. Trimming left V 4 bases short and J 8 bases short, with 23 bases between. The CDR3 here is CASSPPVNGGVAEAFF. CDR3 coding DNA: TGCGCCAGCAGCCCGCCCGTGAACGGGGGAGTCGCGGAAGCTTTCTTT.

In regard to this clone: Other DNA sequences in this specimen translate into the identical CDR3. This chain joins TRBV30 and TRBJ1-6, with 9 bases fitting TRBD1. The germline V gene encodes CDR1 GTSNPN and CDR2 SVGIG (reference sequence). The CDR3 has 12 amino acids. V lost 6 bases, J lost 9 bases, and 3 bases stayed unmatched. The CDR3 DNA sequence: TGTGCCTGTGTACAGGGGGCTTCACCCCTCCACTTT. Amino acids: CACVQGASPLHF.

The gene calls are TRBV15 and TRBJ2-3; maybe TRBD1 (5 bases). Germline assignment: CDR1 LNHNV and CDR2 YYDKDF (reference sequence). The length of the CDR3 is 15 residues. Trimming cost V 0 bases and J 1 base, with 8 bases left between them. The CDR3 bases are TGTGCCACCAGCAGAGATCTGACAGGCACAGATACGCAGTATTTT. Residues: CATSRDLTGTDTQYF.